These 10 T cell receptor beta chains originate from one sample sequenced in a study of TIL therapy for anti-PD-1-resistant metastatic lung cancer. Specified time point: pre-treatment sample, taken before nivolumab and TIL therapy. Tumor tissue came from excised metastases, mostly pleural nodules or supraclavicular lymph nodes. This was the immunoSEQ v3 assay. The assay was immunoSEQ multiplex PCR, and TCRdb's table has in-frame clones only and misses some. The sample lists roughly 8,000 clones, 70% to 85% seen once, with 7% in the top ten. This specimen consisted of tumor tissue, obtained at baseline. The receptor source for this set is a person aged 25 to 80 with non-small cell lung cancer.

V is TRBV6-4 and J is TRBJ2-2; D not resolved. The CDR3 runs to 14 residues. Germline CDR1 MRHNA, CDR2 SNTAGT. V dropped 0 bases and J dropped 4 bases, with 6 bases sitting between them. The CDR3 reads CASSDSPSTGELFF. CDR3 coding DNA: TGTGCCAGCAGTGACTCTCCCAGCACCGGGGAGCTGTTTTTT.

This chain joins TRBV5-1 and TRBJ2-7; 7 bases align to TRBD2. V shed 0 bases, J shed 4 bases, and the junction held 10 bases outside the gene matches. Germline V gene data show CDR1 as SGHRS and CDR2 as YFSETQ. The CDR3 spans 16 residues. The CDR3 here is CASSLGTSGGRYEQYF. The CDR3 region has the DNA TGCGCCAGCAGCTTGGGGACTAGTGGAGGGCGTTACGAGCAGTACTTC.

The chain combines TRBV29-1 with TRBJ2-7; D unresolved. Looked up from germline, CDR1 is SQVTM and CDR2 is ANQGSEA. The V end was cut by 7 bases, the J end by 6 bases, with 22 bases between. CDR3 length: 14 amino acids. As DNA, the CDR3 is TGCAGCGCCGGTCTTGGGCAGGAGACGGGCGAGCAGTACTTC. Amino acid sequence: CSAGLGQETGEQYF.

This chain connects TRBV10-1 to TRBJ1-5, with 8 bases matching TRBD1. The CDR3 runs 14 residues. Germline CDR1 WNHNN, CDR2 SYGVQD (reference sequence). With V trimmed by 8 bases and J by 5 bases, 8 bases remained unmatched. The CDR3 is CASGQGAIYQPQHF. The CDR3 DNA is TGCGCCAGCGGGCAGGGGGCGATCTATCAGCCCCAGCATTTT.

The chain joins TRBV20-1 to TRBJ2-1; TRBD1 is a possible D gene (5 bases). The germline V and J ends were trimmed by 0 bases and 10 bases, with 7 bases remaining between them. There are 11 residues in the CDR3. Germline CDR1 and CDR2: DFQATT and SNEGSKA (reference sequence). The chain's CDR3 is CSAREDTEQFF. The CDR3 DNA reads TGCAGTGCTAGAGAGGACACGGAGCAGTTCTTC.

CDR3 nucleotide sequence: TGTGCCAGTAGTCAGGGGCATGGGGGGAGGGCTCAATTGCCCTACAATGAGCAGTTCTTC. Amino acid sequence: CASSQGHGGRAQLPYNEQFF. The V gene is TRBV19, the J gene TRBJ2-1, with D possibly being TRBD2 (7 bases). Germline V gene lookup returns CDR1 LNHDA and CDR2 SQIVND (reference sequence). The V and J ends lost 5 bases and 2 bases respectively, with 28 bases between them. The CDR3 spans 20 residues.

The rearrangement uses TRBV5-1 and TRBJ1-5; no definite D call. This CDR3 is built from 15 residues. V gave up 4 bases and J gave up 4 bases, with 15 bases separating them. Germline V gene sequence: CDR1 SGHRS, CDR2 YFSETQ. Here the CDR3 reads CASSQVRSTNQPQHF. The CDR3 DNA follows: TGCGCCAGCAGCCAAGTCCGGAGTACGAATCAGCCCCAGCATTTT.

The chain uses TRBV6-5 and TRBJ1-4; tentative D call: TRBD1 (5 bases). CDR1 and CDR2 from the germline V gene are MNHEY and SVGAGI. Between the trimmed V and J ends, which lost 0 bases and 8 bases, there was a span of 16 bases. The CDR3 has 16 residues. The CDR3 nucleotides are TGTGCCAGCAGTTACTCGACTGGGGGGAGTCGGGAAAAACTGTTTTTT. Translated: CASSYSTGGSREKLFF.

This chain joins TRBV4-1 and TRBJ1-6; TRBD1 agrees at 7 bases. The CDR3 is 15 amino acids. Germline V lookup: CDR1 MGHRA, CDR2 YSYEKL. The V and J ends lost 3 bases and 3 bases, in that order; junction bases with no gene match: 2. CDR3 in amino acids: CASSHRDSYNSPLHF. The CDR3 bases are TGCGCCAGCAGCCACCGGGACAGCTATAATTCACCCCTCCACTTT.

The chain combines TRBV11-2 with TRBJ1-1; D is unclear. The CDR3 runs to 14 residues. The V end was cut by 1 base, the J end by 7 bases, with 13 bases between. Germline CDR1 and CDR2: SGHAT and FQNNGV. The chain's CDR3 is CASSLVVTTGEAFF. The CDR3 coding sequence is TGTGCCAGCAGCTTAGTTGTGACAACCGGTGAAGCTTTCTTT.